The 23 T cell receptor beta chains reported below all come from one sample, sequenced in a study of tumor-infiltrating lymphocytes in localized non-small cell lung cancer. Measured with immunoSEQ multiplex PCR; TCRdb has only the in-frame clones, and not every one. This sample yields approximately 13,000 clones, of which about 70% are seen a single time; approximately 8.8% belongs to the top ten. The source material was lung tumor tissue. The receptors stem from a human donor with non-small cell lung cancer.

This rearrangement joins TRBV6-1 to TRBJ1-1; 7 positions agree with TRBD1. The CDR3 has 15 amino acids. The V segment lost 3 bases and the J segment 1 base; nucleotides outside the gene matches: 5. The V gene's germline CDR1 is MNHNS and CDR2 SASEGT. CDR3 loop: CASSDTGTANTEAFF. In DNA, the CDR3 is TGTGCCAGCAGTGACACCGGGACAGCGAACACTGAAGCTTTCTTT.

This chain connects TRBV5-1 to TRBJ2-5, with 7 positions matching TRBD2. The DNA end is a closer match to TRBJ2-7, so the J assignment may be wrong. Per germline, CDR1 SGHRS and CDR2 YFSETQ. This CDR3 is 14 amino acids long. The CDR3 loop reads CASSLGDASGEQYF. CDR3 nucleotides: TGCGCCAGCAGCTTGGGGGACGCTAGCGGCGAGCAGTACTTC.

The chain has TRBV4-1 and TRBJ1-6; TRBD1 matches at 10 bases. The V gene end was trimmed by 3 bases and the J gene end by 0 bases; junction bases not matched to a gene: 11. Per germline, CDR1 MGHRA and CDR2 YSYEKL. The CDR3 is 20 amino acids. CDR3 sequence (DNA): TGCGCCAGCAGCCAGAACGTGGGACAGGGGAAGGGCTCCTATAATTCACCCCTCCACTTT. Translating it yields CASSQNVGQGKGSYNSPLHF.

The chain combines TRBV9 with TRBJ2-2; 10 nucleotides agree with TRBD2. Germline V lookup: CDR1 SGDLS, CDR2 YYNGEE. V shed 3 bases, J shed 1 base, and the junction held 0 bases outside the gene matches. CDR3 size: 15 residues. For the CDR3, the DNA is TGTGCCAGCAGCGGGACTAGCGGGAACACCGGGGAGCTGTTTTTT. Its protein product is CASSGTSGNTGELFF.

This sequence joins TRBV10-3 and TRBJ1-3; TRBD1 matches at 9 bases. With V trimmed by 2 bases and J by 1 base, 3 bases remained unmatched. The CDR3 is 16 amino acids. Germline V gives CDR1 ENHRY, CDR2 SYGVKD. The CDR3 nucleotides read TGTGCCATCAGTGAGGGACAGGGGAGGTCTGGAAACACCATATATTTT. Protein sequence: CAISEGQGRSGNTIYF.

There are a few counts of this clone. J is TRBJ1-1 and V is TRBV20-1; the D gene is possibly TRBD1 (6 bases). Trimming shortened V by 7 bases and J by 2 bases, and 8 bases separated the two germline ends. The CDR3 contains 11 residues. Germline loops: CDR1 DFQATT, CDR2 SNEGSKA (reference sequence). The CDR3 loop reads CSGDTNTEAFF. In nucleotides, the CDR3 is TGCAGTGGGGACACTAACACTGAAGCTTTCTTT.

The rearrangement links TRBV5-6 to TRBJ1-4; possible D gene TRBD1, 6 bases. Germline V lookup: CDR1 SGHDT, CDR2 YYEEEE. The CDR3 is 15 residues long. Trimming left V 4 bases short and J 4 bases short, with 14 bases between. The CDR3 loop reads CASSAGGQSNEKLFF. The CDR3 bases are TGTGCCAGCAGCGCCGGGGGGCAGAGTAATGAAAAACTGTTTTTT.

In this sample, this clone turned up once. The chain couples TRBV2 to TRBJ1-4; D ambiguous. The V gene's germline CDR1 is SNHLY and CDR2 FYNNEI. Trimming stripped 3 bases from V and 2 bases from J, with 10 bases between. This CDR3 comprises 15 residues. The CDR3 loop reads CASSDRSRTNEKLFF. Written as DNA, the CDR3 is TGTGCCAGCAGTGACCGGAGCAGGACTAATGAAAAACTGTTTTTT.

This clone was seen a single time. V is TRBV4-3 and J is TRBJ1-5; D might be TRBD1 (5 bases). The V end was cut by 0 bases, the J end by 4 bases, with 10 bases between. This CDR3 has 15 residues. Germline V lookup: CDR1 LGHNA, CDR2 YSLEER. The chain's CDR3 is CASSQDLGPNQPQHF. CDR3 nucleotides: TGCGCCAGCAGCCAAGATCTGGGGCCTAATCAGCCCCAGCATTTT.

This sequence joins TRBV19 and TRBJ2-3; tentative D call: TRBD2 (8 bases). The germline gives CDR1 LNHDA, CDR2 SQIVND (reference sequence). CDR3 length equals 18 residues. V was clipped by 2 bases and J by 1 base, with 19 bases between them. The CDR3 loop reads CASSIRGGHRGRTDTQYF. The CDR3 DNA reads TGTGCCAGTAGTATACGGGGGGGGCACAGGGGCCGCACAGATACGCAGTATTTT.

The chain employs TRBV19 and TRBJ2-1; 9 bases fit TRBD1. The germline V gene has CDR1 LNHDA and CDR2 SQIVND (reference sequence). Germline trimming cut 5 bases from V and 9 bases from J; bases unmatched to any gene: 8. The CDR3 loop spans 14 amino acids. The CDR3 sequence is CASSEGTGFGEQFF. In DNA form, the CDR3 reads TGTGCCAGTAGTGAGGGGACAGGGTTCGGTGAGCAGTTCTTC.

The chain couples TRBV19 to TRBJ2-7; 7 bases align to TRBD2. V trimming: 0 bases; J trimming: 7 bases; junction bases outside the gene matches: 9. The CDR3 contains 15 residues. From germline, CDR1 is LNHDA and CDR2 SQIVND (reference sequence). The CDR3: CASSIDTSAMREQYF. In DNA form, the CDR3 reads TGTGCCAGTAGTATAGACACTAGCGCCATGAGGGAGCAGTACTTC.

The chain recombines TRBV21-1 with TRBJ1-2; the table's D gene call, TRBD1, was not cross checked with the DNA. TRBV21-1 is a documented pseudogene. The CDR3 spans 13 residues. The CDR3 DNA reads TGTGCCAGCAGCAAAGCTTCAGGGGAGGGCTACACCTTC. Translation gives CASSKASGEGYTF.

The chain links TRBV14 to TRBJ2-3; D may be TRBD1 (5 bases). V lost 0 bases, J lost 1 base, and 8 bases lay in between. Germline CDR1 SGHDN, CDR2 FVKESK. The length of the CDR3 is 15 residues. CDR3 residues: CASSQEGHRTDTQYF. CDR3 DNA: TGTGCCAGCAGCCAAGAGGGGCACCGCACAGATACGCAGTATTTT.

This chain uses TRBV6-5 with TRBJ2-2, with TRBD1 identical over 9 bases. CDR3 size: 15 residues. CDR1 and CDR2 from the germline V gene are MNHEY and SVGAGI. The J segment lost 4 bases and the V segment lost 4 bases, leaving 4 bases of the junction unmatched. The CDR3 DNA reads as TGTGCCAGCAGTTTACAGGGGGCGGTCACCGGGGAGCTGTTTTTT. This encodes CASSLQGAVTGELFF.

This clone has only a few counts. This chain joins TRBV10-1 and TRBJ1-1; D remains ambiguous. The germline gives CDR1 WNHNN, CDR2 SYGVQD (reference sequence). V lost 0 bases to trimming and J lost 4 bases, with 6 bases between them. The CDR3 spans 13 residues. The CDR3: CASSESGITEAFF. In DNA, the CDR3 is TGCGCCAGCAGTGAGTCGGGGATCACTGAAGCTTTCTTT.

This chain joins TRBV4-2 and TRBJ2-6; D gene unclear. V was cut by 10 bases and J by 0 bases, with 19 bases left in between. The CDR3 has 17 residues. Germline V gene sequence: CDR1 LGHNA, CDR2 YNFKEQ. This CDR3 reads CATSVRLTSSGANVLTF. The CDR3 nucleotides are TGTGCCACCTCGGTGCGCCTCACAAGCTCTGGGGCCAACGTCCTGACTTTC.

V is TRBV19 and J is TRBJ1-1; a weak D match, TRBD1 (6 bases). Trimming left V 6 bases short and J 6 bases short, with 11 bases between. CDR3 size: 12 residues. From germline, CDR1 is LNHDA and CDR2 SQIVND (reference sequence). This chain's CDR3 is CASRQGFAEAFF. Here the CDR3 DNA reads TGTGCCAGTAGACAGGGTTTTGCTGAAGCTTTCTTT.

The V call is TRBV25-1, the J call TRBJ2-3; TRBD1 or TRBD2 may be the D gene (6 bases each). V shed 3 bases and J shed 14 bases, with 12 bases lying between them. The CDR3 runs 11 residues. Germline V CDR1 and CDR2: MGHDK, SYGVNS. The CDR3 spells CASSDGGGRYF. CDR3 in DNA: TGTGCCAGCAGTGACGGAGGGGGTAGGTATTTT.

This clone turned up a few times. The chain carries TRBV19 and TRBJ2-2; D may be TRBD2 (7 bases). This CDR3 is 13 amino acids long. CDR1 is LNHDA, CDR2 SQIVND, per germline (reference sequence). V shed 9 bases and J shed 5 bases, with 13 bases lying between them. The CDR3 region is CASTRGGTGELFF. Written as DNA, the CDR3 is TGTGCCAGCACTAGGGGGGGGACCGGGGAGCTGTTTTTT.

The CDR3 spells CASSVRAGRSGGYTF. In DNA, the CDR3 is TGTGCCAGCAGTGTGAGGGCAGGGAGGTCCGGTGGCTACACCTTC. This chain links TRBV6-1 with TRBJ1-2; tentative D call: TRBD1 (5 bases). CDR1 and CDR2 (germline): MNHNS, SASEGT. V lost 4 bases and J 7 bases, leaving 19 bases between the germline ends. The CDR3 has 15 amino acids.

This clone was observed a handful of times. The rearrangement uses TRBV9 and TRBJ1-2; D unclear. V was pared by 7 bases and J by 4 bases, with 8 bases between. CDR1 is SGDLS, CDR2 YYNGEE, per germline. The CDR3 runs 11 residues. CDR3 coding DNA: TGTGCCAGCGTCTCACCCTATGGCTACACCTTC. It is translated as CASVSPYGYTF. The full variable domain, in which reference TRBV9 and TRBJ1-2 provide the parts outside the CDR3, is DSGVTQTPKHLITATGQRVTLRCSPRSGDLSVYWYQQSLDQGLQFLIQYYNGEERAKGNILERFSAQQFPDLHSELNLSSLELGDSALYFCASVSPYGYTFGSGTRLTVV.

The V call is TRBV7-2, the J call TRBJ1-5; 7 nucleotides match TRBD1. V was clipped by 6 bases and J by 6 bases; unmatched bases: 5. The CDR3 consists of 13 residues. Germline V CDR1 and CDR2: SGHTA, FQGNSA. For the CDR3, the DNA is TGTGCCAGCAGGCAGGGGGGGGTTCAGCCCCAGCATTTT. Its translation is CASRQGGVQPQHF.